This T cell receptor (beta chain) was captured by sequencing in a study of low-dose radiotherapy and immunotherapy resistance in tumors. Study-wide background: Each fraction for Cohort 1 was 0.5 Gy, given every 2 weeks, and the total came to 6.5 Gy.

This clonotype was seen repeatedly, ten times or more. Sample time point: after trial treatment. Described treatment: LDRT plus nivolumab, ipilimumab, low-dose cyclophosphamide and aspirin (RACIN trial). Nivolumab, ipilimumab, aspirin, low-dose cyclophosphamide and low-dose radiotherapy were given to donors. All eligible patients presented with advanced solid tumors that contained no tumor-infiltrating lymphocytes. J was trimmed by 2 bases and V by 5 bases; bases with no gene match: 6. The CDR3 contains 15 residues. Per germline, CDR1 MNHEY and CDR2 SVGEGT. Both TCRalpha and TCRbeta chains were reverse transcribed with V-gene-specific primers. TCRs underwent 15 to 25 PCR cycles of amplification with a constant-region primer and V-primer adapter. mRNA isolates were amplified via in vitro transcription. TCRdb reanalysed the reads using MiXCR and keeps one entry per CDR3 protein. The sample holds around 58,000 distinct CDR3 sequences, about 23% seen once.

The receptor was isolated from a male donor with prostate cancer. Sequencing was performed on PBMCs, taken after low-dose radiotherapy plus immunotherapy. The chain uses TRBV6-2 or TRBV6-3 and TRBJ2-3; 8 bases line up with TRBD1. The CDR3 protein is CASSRQGILTDTQYF. CDR3 nucleotide sequence: TGTGCCAGCAGTAGACAGGGGATCCTCACAGATACGCAGTATTTT.